This entry is about one T cell receptor (beta chain). Its antigen is unidentified. The data were taken from a study of regulatory dendritic cells for organ transplantation. Study outcomes and limitations: Memory CD8+ clonal expansion seemed more limited with regulatory than mature dendritic cells. Memory T cells were less diverse than naive, with memory CD8+ most oligoclonal.

The ends were cut back, 5 bases at V and 5 bases at J, with 9 bases in the middle. Germline lookup yields CDR1 SEHNR and CDR2 FQNEAQ (reference sequence). The CDR3 runs to 12 residues. Profiling relied on immunoSEQ multiplex PCR, and the TCRdb table lists in-frame clones only, not all of them. The sample shows 29,000 or so clones, 75% to 80% of them seen only once. The specimen was memory CD4+ T cells from blood. This sample's subset: CD45RO+ memory T cells. The rearrangement uses TRBV7-9 and TRBJ2-5; D not resolved. The TCR originated in a human donor in good health. CDR3 coding DNA: TGTGCCAGCAGCCTTAGTGGCGAGACCCAGTACTTC. This gives the protein CASSLSGETQYF.